One and the same sample provided the 32 T cell receptor beta chains below, sequenced in a study of T cells after yellow fever vaccination. MiXCR was run by TCRdb on the 5' RACE reads, yielding one entry per CDR3 protein. The repertoire has tens of thousands of distinct CDR3 sequences, around 5.2% of them found once; the top ten carry 20%. Sequences were derived from PBMCs, either bulk or a sorted T-cell subset (CD4+, CD8+, memory, or dextramer-sorted; not recorded which), sampled around 45 days after the first yellow fever vaccination. These receptors were taken from a man younger than 35 who received the YFV17D yellow fever vaccine.

This clonotype was counted at least ten times. The chain carries TRBV5-1 and TRBJ2-7; the D gene is possibly TRBD2 (5 bases). Looked up from germline, CDR1 is SGHRS and CDR2 is YFSETQ. The length of the CDR3 is 13 residues. Between the trimmed V and J ends, which lost 4 bases and 2 bases, there was a span of 10 bases. The CDR3 nucleotides are TGCGCCAGCAGCCTTGACGGGACCTACGAGCAGTACGTC. As protein: CASSLDGTYEQYV.

This rearrangement joins TRBV2 to TRBJ1-1; 12 bases agree with TRBD1. There are 18 residues in the CDR3. Germline CDR1 SNHLY, CDR2 FYNNEI. CDR3 sequence reads: CTFSLAGDRGPLGTEAFF. Written as DNA, the CDR3 is TGTACCTTCAGTTTAGCAGGGGACAGGGGGCCATTGGGCACTGAAGCTTTCTTT.

This clonotype was observed at least ten times. This sequence joins TRBV10-3 and TRBJ2-2; D is perhaps TRBD1 (6 bases). The germline V and J ends were trimmed by 11 bases and 5 bases, with 9 bases remaining between them. This CDR3 region has 11 residues. Germline V CDR1 and CDR2: ENHRY, SYGVKD. The CDR3 DNA is TGTGCCGTGACAGGAACCGGGGAGCTGTTTTTT. This gives the protein CAVTGTGELFF.

This clonotype has at least ten counts. The gene calls are TRBV7-2 and TRBJ2-3; D perhaps matches TRBD1 (6 bases). Trimming took 4 bases from V and 11 from J, leaving 16 bases between them. CDR1 and CDR2 (germline): SGHTA, FQGNSA. The CDR3 consists of 13 residues. The CDR3 region is CASSSMDSSRQYF. The CDR3 DNA reads as TGTGCCAGCAGCTCCATGGACAGTTCACGGCAGTATTTT.

This clonotype was counted many times. The genes are TRBV7-2 and TRBJ1-4; D gene unclear. The V gene lost 3 bases and the J gene lost 7 bases, with 15 bases spanning the gap. Germline loops: CDR1 SGHTA, CDR2 FQGNSA. The CDR3 length is 15 residues. CDR3 loop: CASSLDSAFGEKLFF. CDR3 DNA sequence: TGTGCCAGCAGCTTGGATTCTGCGTTCGGTGAAAAACTGTTTTTT. Full variable domain (remainder filled in from reference TRBV7-2 and TRBJ1-4): GAGVSQSPSNKVTEKGKDVELRCDPISGHTALYWYRQSLGQGLEFLIYFQGNSAPDKSGLPSDRFSAERTGGSVSTLTIQRTQQEDSAVYLCASSLDSAFGEKLFFGSGTQLSVL.

This clonotype was observed at least ten times. The gene calls are TRBV2 and TRBJ2-7, with TRBD1 as a possible D gene (6 bases). V gave up 4 bases and J gave up 7 bases, with 17 bases separating them. The CDR3 length is 14 residues. CDR1 and CDR2 (germline): SNHLY, FYNNEI. The CDR3 sequence: CASSGGRTVGEQYF. The CDR3 DNA follows: TGTGCCAGCAGTGGGGGCCGGACAGTAGGGGAGCAGTACTTC.

This clonotype was detected ten times or more. CDR3 sequence: CATSRGIQETQYF. CDR3 bases: TGTGCCACCAGCAGAGGGATCCAAGAGACCCAGTACTTC. J is TRBJ2-5 and V is TRBV15; D unresolved. Germline V gene lookup returns CDR1 LNHNV and CDR2 YYDKDF (reference sequence). Trimming removed 1 base from V and 1 base from J, with 4 bases in between. This CDR3 is 13 amino acids long.

This clonotype was seen at least ten times. This rearrangement joins TRBV6-2 or TRBV6-3 to TRBJ1-2; 7 nucleotides agree with TRBD1. The CDR3 extends over 15 amino acids. J lost 7 bases, V lost 6 bases, and 14 bases had no gene match. Germline V gives CDR1 MNHEY, CDR2 SVGEGT. The CDR3 protein is CASSNAPGTVPGYTF. DNA of the CDR3: TGTGCCAGCAGCAACGCTCCCGGGACAGTCCCTGGCTACACCTTC.

This clonotype was observed at least ten times. The chain carries TRBV5-1 and TRBJ2-6; TRBD1 matches at 10 bases. The ends lost 5 bases at V and 3 bases at J; junction bases unmatched: 2. Germline values: CDR1 SGHRS, CDR2 YFSETQ. This CDR3 comprises 15 residues. This CDR3 reads CASRTGGSGANVLTF. DNA for the CDR3: TGCGCCAGCAGGACAGGGGGCAGTGGGGCCAACGTCCTGACTTTC.

This clonotype has ten or more counts. This chain uses TRBV7-3 with TRBJ1-6; 7 bases align to TRBD1. Germline lookup yields CDR1 SGHTA and CDR2 FQGTGA. This CDR3 contains 16 residues. With V trimmed by 2 bases and J by 7 bases, 8 bases remained unmatched. As DNA, the CDR3 is TGTGCCAGCAGCTTAGGGGGGGGACAGACGAATTCACCCCTCCACTTT. It yields the protein CASSLGGGQTNSPLHF.

Many counts were recorded for this clonotype. This chain joins TRBV4-3 and TRBJ2-3, with 14 nucleotides matching TRBD2. Germline V gene sequence: CDR1 LGHNA, CDR2 YSLEER. Trimming took 3 bases from V and 0 from J; bases not matched to a gene: 8. This CDR3 spans 19 amino acids. The CDR3 nucleotides read TGCGCCAGCAGCCACCGCACGGGACTAGCGGGGGAAAGCACAGATACGCAGTATTTT. As protein: CASSHRTGLAGESTDTQYF.

There are many counts of this clonotype. V usage is TRBV10-3 and J usage is TRBJ2-5; maybe TRBD2 (5 bases). This CDR3 contains 14 residues. V was trimmed by 6 bases and J by 5 bases, leaving 16 bases between them. The V gene's germline CDR1 is ENHRY and CDR2 SYGVKD. CDR3 sequence reads: CAISRTGRRETQYF. The CDR3 DNA sequence: TGTGCCATCAGCCGGACTGGCCGGCGGGAGACCCAGTACTTC.

In its sample, this clonotype was seen many times. The chain recombines TRBV6-2 or TRBV6-3 with TRBJ1-6; D ambiguous. Germline CDR1 is MNHEY and CDR2 is SVGEGT. The germline V and J ends were trimmed by 8 bases and 7 bases, with 15 bases remaining between them. This CDR3 region has 14 residues. This chain's CDR3 is CASGRGIPNSPLHF. DNA for the CDR3: TGTGCCAGCGGTCGTGGCATACCCAATTCACCCCTCCACTTT.

The table lists this clonotype with many counts. This sequence joins TRBV7-2 and TRBJ2-3; either TRBD1 or TRBD2 may supply D (5 bases each). The germline V gene encodes CDR1 SGHTA and CDR2 FQGNSA. This CDR3 spans 13 amino acids. Trimming removed 3 bases at V and 6 bases at J, with 10 bases between. CDR3 bases: TGTGCCAGCAGCTTCCCAGGGACGGATACGCAGTATTTT. It encodes CASSFPGTDTQYF.

This clonotype was observed at least ten times. The gene calls are TRBV6-1 and TRBJ2-7; perhaps TRBD2 as D (6 bases). CDR1 is MNHNS, CDR2 SASEGT, per germline. The CDR3 is 17 residues long. The V end was cut by 2 bases, the J end by 2 bases, with 19 bases between. As DNA, the CDR3 is TGTGCCAGCAGTGAACCTACTAGCATCTATGTGGCCTACGAGCAGTACTTC. This translates into CASSEPTSIYVAYEQYF.

Many counts were recorded for this clonotype. V usage is TRBV24-1 and J usage is TRBJ2-3, with TRBD2 matching 12 bases. V trimming: 4 bases; J trimming: 1 base; junction bases outside the gene matches: 8. Per the germline V gene, CDR1 is KGHDR and CDR2 is SFDVKD. This CDR3 spans 18 amino acids. The CDR3 DNA reads as TGTGCCACCAGTGAAACGACTAGCGGGGGATCCCGCACAGATACGCAGTATTTT. Translation: CATSETTSGGSRTDTQYF.

Many counts were recorded for this clonotype. The chain joins TRBV19 to TRBJ2-7; 11 bases match TRBD1. The CDR3 is 15 amino acids. The trim removed 7 bases at V and 3 bases at J, leaving 8 bases unmatched. Germline assignment: CDR1 LNHDA and CDR2 SQIVND (reference sequence). CDR3 DNA: TGTGCCAGTATTCAGGGACAGGGGGGCGGCTACGAGCAGTACTTC. Translating it yields CASIQGQGGGYEQYF.

Ten or more counts support this clonotype. V and J are TRBV5-1 and TRBJ2-3, with D perhaps TRBD1 (8 bases). The V gene's germline CDR1 is SGHRS and CDR2 YFSETQ. Trimming stripped 0 bases from V and 6 bases from J, with 17 bases between. CDR3 length equals 16 residues. This chain's CDR3 is CASSLAVTGGVDTQYF. CDR3 DNA sequence: TGCGCCAGCAGCTTGGCCGTCACAGGGGGGGTGGATACGCAGTATTTT.

In its sample, this clonotype was seen many times. V and J are TRBV4-3 and TRBJ2-5; D not resolved. CDR3 length: 15 residues. The germline CDR1 and CDR2 sequences are LGHNA and YSLEER. V gave up 0 bases and J gave up 2 bases, with 10 bases separating them. The CDR3 loop is CASSQDSVTQETQYF. DNA for the CDR3: TGCGCCAGCAGCCAAGATTCGGTCACTCAAGAGACCCAGTACTTC.

This clonotype has at least ten counts. The V call is TRBV10-1, the J call TRBJ2-7; 7 positions agree with TRBD1. V lost 4 bases, J lost 6 bases, and 3 bases stayed unmatched. Germline V gene lookup returns CDR1 WNHNN and CDR2 SYGVQD (reference sequence). The CDR3 consists of 12 residues. DNA of the CDR3: TGCGCCAGCAGTGGTGCAGGGGGCGAGCAGTACTTC. Translation: CASSGAGGEQYF.

This clonotype was recorded at least ten times. The CDR3 here is CASSLSVAGQYYGYTF. CDR3 coding DNA: TGTGCCAGCAGCTTATCGGTGGCAGGGCAATACTATGGCTACACCTTC. The chain joins TRBV7-2 to TRBJ1-2; tentative D call: TRBD1 (5 bases). The CDR3 totals 16 residues. CDR1 is SGHTA and CDR2 is FQGNSA in the germline V gene. V shed 2 bases and J shed 3 bases, with 16 bases lying between them.

This clonotype is deemed medium-sized. J is TRBJ2-3 and V is TRBV10-1; D remains ambiguous. Per the germline V gene, CDR1 is WNHNN and CDR2 is SYGVQD (reference sequence). The ends were cut back, 4 bases at V and 1 base at J, with 6 bases in the middle. The CDR3 runs 13 residues. In nucleotides, the CDR3 is TGCGCCAGCAGTGCAAGCGGCACAGATACGCAGTATTTT. This gives the protein CASSASGTDTQYF.

This clonotype has at least ten counts. This chain joins TRBV9 and TRBJ2-5, with D maybe TRBD1 (5 bases). The CDR3 spans 13 residues. V was pared by 3 bases and J by 5 bases, with 11 bases between. Germline V gene sequence: CDR1 SGDLS, CDR2 YYNGEE. Here the CDR3 reads CASSAQVGETQYF. In DNA, the CDR3 is TGTGCCAGCAGCGCACAGGTGGGGGAGACCCAGTACTTC.

At least ten counts were recorded for this clonotype. V usage is TRBV19 and J usage is TRBJ2-7; TRBD1 might be the D (7 bases). This CDR3 spans 16 amino acids. V dropped 4 bases and J dropped 1 base, with 17 bases sitting between them. Germline V gene sequence: CDR1 LNHDA, CDR2 SQIVND (reference sequence). The CDR3, as DNA: TGTGCCAGTAGTAGGGGAGGAGGGGGCGCATCCTACGAGCAGTACGTC. Translated, it gives CASSRGGGGASYEQYV.

This clonotype was seen repeatedly, ten times or more. The rearrangement joins TRBV24-1 to TRBJ2-1; D is unclear. There are 16 residues in the CDR3. V was trimmed by 1 base and J by 0 bases, leaving 9 bases between them. Germline loops: CDR1 KGHDR, CDR2 SFDVKD. CDR3 nucleotides: TGTGCCACCAGTGATTTTCGGTCCAGCTCCTACAATGAGCAGTTCTTC. Protein product: CATSDFRSSSYNEQFF.

This clonotype was found many times. The CDR3 bases are TGTGCCAGCAGACAGGGGGCGCGCGTAACCAAAAACATTCAGTACTTC. This gives the protein CASRQGARVTKNIQYF. V usage is TRBV28 and J usage is TRBJ2-4; TRBD1 matches 9 bases. This CDR3 contains 16 residues. CDR1 is MDHEN and CDR2 is SYDVKM in the germline V gene. Trimming cost V 6 bases and J 2 bases; bases outside gene matches: 8.

This clonotype was picked up many times. The rearrangement links TRBV7-2 to TRBJ2-5, with D possibly being TRBD2 (5 bases). Germline V gene lookup returns CDR1 SGHTA and CDR2 FQGNSA. The CDR3 sequence is 14 residues long. V was pared by 0 bases and J by 4 bases, with 9 bases between. For the CDR3, the DNA is TGTGCCAGCAGCTTAGCTGCGGGTAGAGAGACCCAGTACTTC. Its translation is CASSLAAGRETQYF.

This clonotype was counted ten times or more. The rearrangement uses TRBV7-2 and TRBJ2-3; TRBD2 matches at 8 bases. Looked up from germline, CDR1 is SGHTA and CDR2 is FQGNSA. The junction had 9 bases not matched to a gene; V was cut back by 6 bases and J by 1 base. There are 16 residues in the CDR3. The CDR3 DNA reads TGTGCCAGCAGGTCAGCTGGACTAGCCGGCACAGATACGCAGTATTTT. The encoded protein is CASRSAGLAGTDTQYF.

This clonotype was observed at least ten times. The chain carries TRBV27 and TRBJ1-4, with no clear D. The germline CDR1 and CDR2 sequences are MNHEY and SMNVEV (reference sequence). Trimming cost V 6 bases and J 8 bases, with 13 bases left between them. The CDR3 runs to 13 residues. CDR3 sequence (DNA): TGTGCCAGCAGGGCAGCCGCACGGGAAAAACTGTTTTTT. It translates to CASRAAAREKLFF.

Only one count was recorded for this clonotype. Since a much larger clone is just one base distant, this may be a read error. This chain connects TRBV5-8 to TRBJ1-1; the D is unclear. The CDR3 is 13 amino acids. Germline values: CDR1 SGHTS, CDR2 YDEGEE. V lost 0 bases, J lost 10 bases, and 13 bases lay in between. CDR3 sequence reads: CASSLGPGAAAFF. CDR3 DNA sequence: TGTGCCAGCAGCTTGGGTCCTGGCGCTGCAGCTTTCTTT.

This clonotype was observed many times. The J gene is TRBJ2-2, the V gene TRBV11-2; 9 nucleotides match TRBD2. Germline trimming cut 4 bases from V and 6 bases from J; bases unmatched to any gene: 15. Germline V lookup: CDR1 SGHAT, CDR2 FQNNGV. This CDR3 has 18 residues. This CDR3 reads CASSSHVGAGGVPGELFF. The CDR3 nucleotides are TGTGCCAGCAGCTCACACGTGGGAGCGGGGGGCGTCCCCGGGGAGCTGTTTTTT.

The table lists this clonotype with many counts. The CDR3 region is CSVVYRVGTEAFF. CDR3 coding DNA: TGCAGCGTTGTTTACAGGGTGGGCACTGAAGCTTTCTTT. The chain has TRBV29-1 and TRBJ1-1, with a tentative D call TRBD1 (6 bases). The CDR3 extends over 13 amino acids. The germline V gene encodes CDR1 SQVTM and CDR2 ANQGSEA. V lost 4 bases and J lost 4, with 13 bases in between.